These 10 T cell receptor beta chains were sequenced from one sample in a study of response to subunit inactivated influenza vaccine (dated by TCRdb to 2017 to 2018). Taken with the paper, the label for time point translates to: approximately 47 days after influenza vaccine administration. Library construction relied on RT-PCR. This sample was sequenced with an Illumina HiSeq 2500. The public reads were reanalyzed by TCRdb: fastp trimming at Q25, MiXCR alignment, in-frame beta chains only. CDR3 protein duplicates are merged, each entry listing the most common genes and DNA. The sample table shows roughly 460,000 distinct CDR3 sequences, and approximately 11% are seen once. The ten largest clonotypes hold approximately 12% of the sample. The sequences come from PBMCs from blood, collected 40 to 50 days after vaccination. The source is a man aged 45-65 years who received an inactivated influenza vaccine. Donor details come from another sample of the same person, matched by shared clones.

This clonotype was recorded many times. V usage is TRBV12-3 or TRBV12-4 and J usage is TRBJ2-7; D remains ambiguous. The germline V and J ends were trimmed by 2 bases and 4 bases, with 12 bases remaining between them. This CDR3 is 14 amino acids long. The CDR3 nucleotides read TGTGCCAGCAGTTTATCTGGCGACGGGTACGAGCAGTACTTC. It yields the protein CASSLSGDGYEQYF.

This clonotype was observed a handful of times. The chain couples TRBV29-1 to TRBJ2-7, with D perhaps TRBD1 (6 bases). Germline CDR1 and CDR2: SQVTM and ANQGSEA. V was cut by 7 bases and J by 4 bases, with 11 bases left in between. The CDR3 is 11 amino acids. In DNA form, the CDR3 reads TGCAGCGGTAAACAGGGATACGAGCAGTACTTC. Encoded protein: CSGKQGYEQYF.

The rearrangement uses TRBV6-5 and TRBJ2-1; the match to TRBD2 covers 8 bases. Germline V lookup: CDR1 MNHEY, CDR2 SVGAGI. CDR3 length: 18 amino acids. With V trimmed by 2 bases and J by 0 bases, 9 bases remained unmatched. The CDR3 bases are TGTGCCAGCAGTTACCCCCTTTTGAGCGGGAGCTCCTACAATGAGCAGTTCTTC. This encodes CASSYPLLSGSSYNEQFF.

The genes are TRBV3-1 and TRBJ2-7; TRBD1 might be the D (5 bases). The length of the CDR3 is 14 residues. Germline V lookup: CDR1 LGHDT, CDR2 YNNKEL (reference sequence). V dropped 0 bases and J dropped 4 bases, with 10 bases sitting between them. The CDR3 sequence: CASSQEGHAYEQYF. As DNA, the CDR3 is TGTGCCAGCAGCCAAGAGGGGCACGCATACGAGCAGTACTTC.

This chain uses TRBV5-1 with TRBJ2-7; D is undetermined. Trimming took 0 bases from V and 3 from J, leaving 13 bases between them. Germline V lookup: CDR1 SGHRS, CDR2 YFSETQ. The CDR3 runs 15 residues. This chain's CDR3 is CASSLEIAGNYEQYF. The CDR3 DNA sequence: TGCGCCAGCAGCTTGGAGATCGCAGGAAACTACGAGCAGTACTTC.

V gene TRBV5-1 combines with J gene TRBJ2-3; D may be TRBD1 (5 bases). The CDR3 runs to 13 residues. Germline loops: CDR1 SGHRS, CDR2 YFSETQ. With 3 bases removed from V and 5 bases from J, the gap between germline ends came to 10 bases. The DNA for the CDR3 is TGCGCCAGCAGCTCCGCAGGGATAGATACGCAGTATTTT. Translating it yields CASSSAGIDTQYF.

This rearrangement joins TRBV20-1 to TRBJ1-5, with 9 positions matching TRBD1. CDR1 and CDR2 from the germline V gene are DFQATT and SNEGSKA (reference sequence). The CDR3 extends over 14 amino acids. CDR3 protein: CSGTGGVSNQPQHF. The CDR3 bases are TGCAGCGGAACAGGGGGCGTCAGCAATCAGCCCCAGCATTTT.

The CDR3 loop reads CSATGAGLPSYNEQFF. The CDR3 region has the DNA TGCAGTGCTACGGGCGCGGGATTACCCTCCTACAATGAGCAGTTCTTC. The V call is TRBV20-1, the J call TRBJ2-1, with a tentative D call TRBD2 (6 bases). CDR1 is DFQATT, CDR2 SNEGSKA, per germline (reference sequence). The CDR3 runs to 16 residues. V was trimmed by 4 bases and J by 0 bases, leaving 16 bases between them.

This chain links TRBV15 with TRBJ1-5; D is uncertain. From germline, CDR1 is LNHNV and CDR2 YYDKDF (reference sequence). V was cut by 0 bases and J by 0 bases, with 9 bases left in between. The CDR3 contains 16 residues. The CDR3 here is CATSRDWSSSNQPQHF. In nucleotides, the CDR3 is TGTGCCACCAGCAGAGATTGGAGTTCTAGCAATCAGCCCCAGCATTTT.

The rearrangement joins TRBV5-1 to TRBJ2-1, with TRBD2 matching over 12 bases. Germline V gene sequence: CDR1 SGHRS, CDR2 YFSETQ. With V trimmed by 6 bases and J by 2 bases, 3 bases remained unmatched. This CDR3 is 15 amino acids long. In nucleotides, the CDR3 is TGCGCCAGCACGGGACTAGCGGGCCCCTACAATGAGCAGTTCTTC. Its protein is CASTGLAGPYNEQFF.